These 14 T cell receptor beta chains share one sample of origin, sequenced in a study of T cells in Graves' hyperthyroidism and ophthalmopathy. From RNA transcripts, TCR beta CDR3 regions were amplified. First-round RT-PCR of the TCR CDR3 relied on the HTBI primer set. Using its own MiXCR run on the multiplex PCR reads, TCRdb lists one record per CDR3 protein. The table includes some 740,000 distinct CDR3 sequences, 14% detected once. The sample taken for sequencing was blood. Every receptor here comes from a young woman with Graves' hyperthyroidism.

This clonotype was counted only a few times. The chain employs TRBV7-9 and TRBJ2-5, with D perhaps matching TRBD1 (6 bases). This CDR3 is 15 amino acids long. The V and J ends lost 2 bases and 1 base respectively, with 11 bases between them. Looked up from germline, CDR1 is SEHNR and CDR2 is FQNEAQ (reference sequence). The CDR3 protein is CASSLPQGIQETQYF. CDR3 coding DNA: TGTGCCAGCAGCTTACCCCAGGGGATCCAAGAGACCCAGTACTTC.

This sequence joins TRBV7-9 and TRBJ2-2; the D gene is possibly TRBD2 (7 bases). The V gene's germline CDR1 is SEHNR and CDR2 FQNEAQ (reference sequence). V lost 5 bases to trimming and J lost 7 bases, with 17 bases between them. This CDR3 region has 15 residues. The CDR3 is CASSGGAVGGGELFF. The DNA of the CDR3 is TGTGCCAGCAGCGGGGGGGCAGTCGGCGGCGGGGAGCTGTTTTTT.

This clonotype was seen many times. The chain's CDR3 is CSARTTGSYRTQYF. The CDR3 nucleotides are TGCAGTGCTAGAACGACCGGGAGTTATCGGACCCAGTACTTC. The rearrangement joins TRBV20-1 to TRBJ2-5, with D possibly TRBD2 on 6 matching bases. This CDR3 has 14 residues. CDR1 is DFQATT and CDR2 is SNEGSKA in the germline V gene (reference sequence). Trimming removed 2 bases at V and 7 bases at J, with 17 bases between.

The chain recombines TRBV2 with TRBJ1-3; the D gene is possibly TRBD1 (6 bases). From germline, CDR1 is SNHLY and CDR2 FYNNEI. CDR3 length: 16 amino acids. Trimming left V 4 bases short and J 0 bases short, with 13 bases between. CDR3 residues: CASSVEGTLSGNTIYF. In DNA, the CDR3 is TGTGCCAGCAGTGTCGAAGGGACACTCTCTGGAAACACCATATATTTT.

This clonotype has a handful of counts. A read error may be the cause here, since a much bigger clone is one base away. V gene TRBV3-1 combines with J gene TRBJ2-1; 8 nucleotides line up with TRBD2. Losses at the gene ends were 3 bases for V and 6 bases for J; bases not matched to a gene: 1. CDR1 LGHDT and CDR2 YNNKEL come from the germline V gene (reference sequence). CDR3 length equals 13 residues. The CDR3 protein is CASSQRGVNEQFF. The CDR3 nucleotides read TGTGCCAGCAGCCAGCGGGGGGTCAATGAGCAGTTCTTC.

This clonotype was counted at least ten times. V usage is TRBV3-1 and J usage is TRBJ2-7; the D is unclear. V was cut by 1 base and J by 0 bases, with 7 bases left in between. CDR3 length: 14 amino acids. Germline V lookup: CDR1 LGHDT, CDR2 YNNKEL (reference sequence). CDR3 DNA: TGTGCCAGCAGCCAAGGGCCAGTCTCCTACGAGCAGTACTTC. This encodes CASSQGPVSYEQYF.

In this sample, this clonotype turned up many times. The CDR3 sequence is CSAHPQVATGHNEQFF. Here the CDR3 DNA reads TGCAGTGCGCACCCCCAGGTAGCGACGGGTCACAATGAGCAGTTCTTC. This chain connects TRBV20-1 to TRBJ2-1, with D perhaps matching TRBD2 (5 bases). The ends were cut back, 6 bases at V and 5 bases at J, with 23 bases in the middle. This CDR3 is 16 amino acids long. Germline CDR1 DFQATT, CDR2 SNEGSKA (reference sequence).

Comments on this clonotype: This may be a read error: a much more frequent sequence differs by one nucleotide. This chain connects TRBV29-1 to TRBJ2-1; possible D gene TRBD2, 6 bases. The V end lost 5 bases, the J end lost 8 bases, and 25 bases lay between the germline ends. Germline values: CDR1 SQVTM, CDR2 ANQGSEA. This CDR3 region has 16 residues. CDR3 sequence: CSVSLGVRGGSHEQFF. As DNA, the CDR3 is TGCAGCGTTAGCCTAGGGGTCCGGGGAGGTAGCCATGAGCAGTTCTTC.

This clonotype appeared a few times. CDR3 sequence: CASSPGGRPWYGYTF. The CDR3 DNA follows: TGTGCCAGCAGCCCCGGAGGACGACCATGGTATGGCTACACCTTC. This chain links TRBV7-2 with TRBJ1-2; D is unclear. This CDR3 is built from 15 residues. Germline V lookup: CDR1 SGHTA, CDR2 FQGNSA. The germline V and J ends were trimmed by 5 bases and 5 bases, with 18 bases remaining between them.

Ten or more counts support this clonotype. This rearrangement joins TRBV30 to TRBJ2-1; 8 nucleotides line up with TRBD2. CDR1 and CDR2 from the germline V gene are GTSNPN and SVGIG (reference sequence). This CDR3 has 12 residues. J lost 15 bases, V lost 3 bases, and 10 bases had no gene match. CDR3 coding DNA: TGTGCCTGGAGGGGGACGGGACTAGAAATGTTCTTC. Its translation is CAWRGTGLEMFF.

Details on this clonotype: One junction end does not reproduce the germline sequence, and a read error may be involved. This chain uses TRBV12-3 or TRBV12-4 with TRBJ2-7, with D unresolved. The CDR3 runs 12 residues. The CDR3 spells CASSPASYERYF. Written as DNA, the CDR3 is TGTGCCAGCAGTCCCGCCTCCTACGAGCGGTACTTC.

V gene TRBV4-2 combines with J gene TRBJ1-5; no clear D. V lost 1 base and J 7 bases, leaving 14 bases between the germline ends. Germline V CDR1 and CDR2: LGHNA, YNFKEQ. The CDR3 runs to 15 residues. The CDR3 sequence: CASSQGTPSTQPQHF. In DNA, the CDR3 is TGTGCCAGCAGCCAAGGGACTCCTAGCACGCAGCCCCAGCATTTT.

In this sample, this clonotype turned up many times. The DNA of the CDR3 is TGTGCCAGCAGCTTAAACCTTAAAGAGACCCAGTACTTC. It codes for CASSLNLKETQYF. This chain joins TRBV7-9 and TRBJ2-5; no definite D call. The germline CDR1 and CDR2 sequences are SEHNR and FQNEAQ (reference sequence). V was trimmed by 2 bases and J by 3 bases, leaving 7 bases between them. This CDR3 is built from 13 residues.

The sample holds a few counts of this clonotype. This chain's CDR3 is CASSPVIANTEAFF. The CDR3 coding sequence is TGTGCCAGCTCACCAGTTATCGCGAACACTGAAGCTTTCTTT. V is TRBV18 and J is TRBJ1-1; D not resolved. This CDR3 contains 14 residues. From germline, CDR1 is KGHSH and CDR2 LQKENI. Trimming cost V 2 bases and J 1 base, with 8 bases left between them.